This T cell receptor (beta chain) comes out of a study of CD8 T cells in Susac syndrome (dated by TCRdb to between 2018 and 2021). In the study overall: Among the sequenced Susac syndrome patients, six had clinically active disease and fewer than 10 were in clinical remission. Susac syndrome patients were therapy-naive, on corticosteroids (some also receiving IVIg), or on IVIg alone at blood withdrawal. The study used repertoire sequencing to test whether antigen drove CD8+ T cell activation and differentiation in Susac syndrome.

RNA was extracted using the RNeasy kit, and about 0.45 to 1 ug of the RNA was reverse transcribed with random hexamers. The immunoSEQ multiplex PCR assay, which covers 54 Vbeta and 13 Jbeta segments, was used to amplify TCR beta CDR3 regions. Bias from PCR amplification was corrected by using a synthetic template baseline for primer optimization and for computational correction. The published analysis was carried out like this. Reads were annotated to V, D and J genes per IMGT and analyzed with immunoSEQ Analyzer, keeping only productive sequences. Clonality was calculated as one minus the Shannon entropy normalized by log2 of the number of productive unique sequences. Public and private clones were assessed among the 100 most prevalent clones of each patient and control. Clones were defined as Susac-specific when absent from the healthy and MS cohorts, from about 1,100 published viral clones and from other ImmuneACCESS disease sequences. TCRdb passed the public sequencing reads through fastp at Q25 and MiXCR, retaining productive beta sequences. Every entry covers one CDR3 protein and lists the most common genes and DNA from its rows. These V and J calls are TCRdb output, not the study's own analysis. Within this sample are 71,000 or so distinct CDR3 sequences, with 93% of them counted one time only. The ten largest make up about 0.14% of the sample.

Between the V and J ends, shortened by 1 base and 10 bases respectively, the junction contains 11 bases. Via the germline V gene, CDR1 is LGHNA and CDR2 YSLEER. Including the terminal cysteine and phenylalanine, the CDR3 comprises 13 residues. Only the CDR3 region is kept as DNA, spanning 39 bases read in frame from base 1. On this clonotype itself: Its antigen specificity is not known. Qualities for individual bases were not recorded, and no much larger clone is one base off.

High-throughput TCR beta sequencing profiled peripheral blood CD8+ and CD4+ T cells from healthy donors, Susac syndrome patients and multiple sclerosis patients. The Susac syndrome patients fulfilled recently defined diagnostic criteria for definite or probable disease. Bulk CD8+ and CD4+ T cells were purified by magnetic negative isolation, whereas CD8+ TEMRA cells were enriched by FACS. Blood was collected in EDTA tubes and processed within 24 hours, with PBMCs isolated through density gradient centrifugation. PBMCs intended for TCR sequencing were cryopreserved in liquid nitrogen and were subsequently thawed in a 37 degrees C water bath. The sorted or isolated CD4+, CD8+ and CD8+ TEMRA cells had a purity of 90% or higher. Overall results and qualifications from the work: The CD4+ T cell repertoire of patients with Susac syndrome showed no detectable clonal expansion. The number of individuals in the TCR sequencing and HLA analysis was recognized as being relatively small.

Sequencing input: CD4+ T cells from PBMCs. Recombination linked TRBV4-3 to TRBJ2-1; TRBD1 could be the D gene, as 6 bases match. The TCR comes from a human donor with Susac syndrome. The DNA is TGCGCCAGCAGCCAAGCGGATGGGACAGAGCAGTTCTTC. Its protein is CASSQADGTEQFF.